The 9 T cell receptor beta chains below were found in one sample sequenced in a study of identical twins. TCRdb itself ran the 5' RACE reads through MiXCR, one entry per CDR3 protein. This sample has 650,000 to 750,000 distinct CDR3 sequences, with 21% found just once. These same data were also listed under a study on T cells expressing NK-cell markers.

Sequencing was carried out using PBMCs. All receptors come from a woman aged 18 to 35 in good health.

This clonotype has a handful of counts. The chain carries TRBV20-1 and TRBJ2-3; TRBD2 matches at 9 bases. The trim removed 3 bases at V and 4 bases at J, leaving 8 bases unmatched. This CDR3 comprises 15 residues. Germline V gene lookup returns CDR1 DFQATT and CDR2 SNEGSKA (reference sequence). The CDR3 is CSASNSGGPSDTQYF. In nucleotides, the CDR3 is TGCAGTGCTAGTAATAGCGGGGGCCCCTCAGATACGCAGTATTTT.

V and J are TRBV6-4 and TRBJ2-1; a possible D gene is TRBD1 (6 bases). V was pared by 7 bases and J by 1 base, with 20 bases between. This CDR3 contains 17 residues. Germline V gene lookup returns CDR1 MRHNA and CDR2 SNTAGT. CDR3 nucleotide sequence: TGTGCCAGCACCCTTATACAGGGAACCCCTTCCTACAATGAGCAGTTCTTC. Amino acids: CASTLIQGTPSYNEQFF.

This clonotype was recorded at least ten times. This chain links TRBV24-1 with TRBJ2-1; 7 positions agree with TRBD2. Germline V gene lookup returns CDR1 KGHDR and CDR2 SFDVKD. The CDR3 has 17 amino acids. V shed 3 bases, J shed 7 bases, and the junction held 14 bases outside the gene matches. The CDR3 nucleotides are TGTGCCACCAGTGATGGAATTGGGCGGGGAGGGTATAATGAGCAGTTCTTC. Encoded protein: CATSDGIGRGGYNEQFF.

The chain links TRBV6-2 or TRBV6-3 to TRBJ2-5; D is ambiguous. Germline values: CDR1 MNHEY, CDR2 SVGEGT. The ends were cut back, 0 bases at V and 3 bases at J, with 8 bases in the middle. The CDR3 runs 14 residues. This CDR3 is CASSYSFREETQYF. The CDR3 DNA follows: TGTGCCAGCAGTTACTCATTCCGGGAAGAGACCCAGTACTTC.

This clonotype has ten or more counts. The chain recombines TRBV9 with TRBJ1-2, with D hard to call. The V gene lost 0 bases and the J gene lost 7 bases, with 7 bases spanning the gap. CDR1 and CDR2 (germline): SGDLS, YYNGEE. CDR3 size: 12 residues. The CDR3 sequence is CASSVGIGGYTF. The CDR3 DNA follows: TGTGCCAGCAGCGTAGGAATTGGTGGCTACACCTTC.

This clonotype was seen many times. J is TRBJ1-5 and V is TRBV5-1, with TRBD1 as a possible D gene (5 bases). CDR3 length equals 15 residues. Per the germline V gene, CDR1 is SGHRS and CDR2 is YFSETQ. V was trimmed by 3 bases and J by 5 bases, leaving 15 bases between them. The CDR3 coding sequence is TGCGCCAGCAGCTCGGGGGAGGGGAGCGATCAGCCCCAGCATTTT. It codes for CASSSGEGSDQPQHF.

Only a few counts were recorded for this clonotype. This rearrangement joins TRBV7-3 to TRBJ2-7; possible D gene TRBD2, 5 bases. CDR1 and CDR2 (germline): SGHTA, FQGTGA. The V end was cut by 3 bases, the J end by 2 bases, with 14 bases between. There are 15 residues in the CDR3. CDR3 coding DNA: TGTGCCAGCAGCTTGACCCCCGGGGTCGCCTACGAGCAGTACTTC. This translates into CASSLTPGVAYEQYF.

This chain links TRBV5-1 with TRBJ2-7; TRBD1 aligns across 11 bases. Unmatched junction bases numbered 13, after V lost 4 bases and J lost 4 bases. Germline CDR1 SGHRS, CDR2 YFSETQ. The CDR3 totals 17 residues. CDR3 protein: CASSLLTAGQGAYEQYF. As DNA, the CDR3 is TGCGCCAGCAGCCTTCTGACCGCCGGACAGGGGGCTTACGAGCAGTACTTC.

This clonotype was seen many times. The rearrangement links TRBV6-5 to TRBJ2-1; a possible D gene is TRBD2 (6 bases). Germline V lookup: CDR1 MNHEY, CDR2 SVGAGI. This CDR3 comprises 16 residues. V shed 4 bases and J shed 2 bases, with 15 bases lying between them. CDR3 in amino acids: CASSFRLVGTYNEQFF. For the CDR3, the DNA is TGTGCCAGCAGTTTCCGACTAGTAGGAACCTACAATGAGCAGTTCTTC.